What follows describes a single T cell receptor (beta chain). Antigen: not known. The assay was immunoSEQ multiplex PCR, and TCRdb's table has in-frame clones only and misses some. The sample has 150,000 or so clones, and its top ten clones hold approximately 2%. This sample is drawn from a study of T cell responses to AZD1222 COVID-19 vaccine. CDR3 length equals 16 residues. Germline assignment: CDR1 DFQATT and CDR2 SNEGSKA (reference sequence). With 3 bases clipped from V and 6 bases from J, the junction kept 8 bases outside the gene matches. Study-level points and caveats: Researchers took repertoire samples only after the peak T cell response had come. Seropositive AZD1222 recipients at baseline numbered only five or six. Targets within unmutated variant regions were reportedly found for nearly half of spike-specific TCRs.

The sample was peripheral blood. This receptor was taken from an adult in good health. The chain combines TRBV20-1 with TRBJ2-3; 14 bases map to TRBD2. In DNA, the CDR3 is TGCAGTGCTAGTCCGGGACTAGCGGGGGCGCGGGATACGCAGTATTTT. This codes for CSASPGLAGARDTQYF.